This TCR beta chain was identified in a study of cytomegalovirus exposure and HLA in healthy donors. 13 Jbeta primers and 60 Vbeta primers were used for the PCR. Profiling relied on immunoSEQ multiplex PCR, and the TCRdb table lists in-frame clones only, not all of them. The data contain approximately 190,000 clones, roughly four fifths of them singletons. Germline-derived CDR1 and CDR2 are LGHNA and YSLEER. V gave up 0 bases and J gave up 3 bases, with 11 bases separating them. The CDR3 extends over 16 amino acids. The chain uses TRBV4-3 and TRBJ2-2; a possible D gene is TRBD2 (6 bases). The TCR originated in a woman between 18 and 29 years old in good health and CMV-seronegative. The sample comprised PBMCs. CDR3 loop: CASSQDGGVYTGELFF. As DNA, the CDR3 is TGCGCCAGCAGCCAAGATGGCGGGGTTTACACCGGGGAGCTGTTTTTT.